These 22 T cell receptor beta chains were all obtained from the same sample, sequenced in a study of blood T cell repertoires in COVID-19. Libraries were prepared by immunoSEQ multiplex PCR; TCRdb keeps only in-frame clonotypes and omits some of them. The table lists some 340,000 clones, around 84% of them singletons. Input material: peripheral blood. The receptors were sampled from a woman aged 18 to 35 with acute or convalescent COVID-19.

The chain employs TRBV6-5 and TRBJ2-1, with unresolved D. The CDR3 sequence is 12 residues long. The germline V and J ends were trimmed by 4 bases and 4 bases, with 5 bases remaining between them. The germline V gene has CDR1 MNHEY and CDR2 SVGAGI. For the CDR3, the DNA is TGTGCCAGCAGTTCGGTTTACAATGAGCAGTTCTTC. Its protein is CASSSVYNEQFF.

The chain carries TRBV14 and TRBJ1-2; D ambiguous. Trimming shortened V by 8 bases and J by 0 bases, and 7 bases separated the two germline ends. Germline V gene lookup returns CDR1 SGHDN and CDR2 FVKESK. The CDR3 consists of 12 residues. CDR3 nucleotide sequence: TGTGCCAGCGGTAGAGCTAACTATGGCTACACCTTC. Amino acid sequence: CASGRANYGYTF.

This chain uses TRBV6-1 with TRBJ2-1, with TRBD2 matching over 12 bases. J gave up 3 bases and V 3 bases, and 9 bases lay outside the gene matches. The CDR3 consists of 18 residues. CDR1 is MNHNS, CDR2 SASEGT, per germline. The CDR3 sequence is CASSEGASGGVLYNEQFF. The CDR3 DNA sequence: TGTGCCAGCAGTGAGGGAGCTAGCGGGGGGGTTCTCTACAATGAGCAGTTCTTC.

The chain joins TRBV10-3 to TRBJ1-3, with D possibly TRBD1 on 6 matching bases. From germline, CDR1 is ENHRY and CDR2 SYGVKD. Trimming shortened V by 10 bases and J by 0 bases, and 10 bases separated the two germline ends. The CDR3 has 13 amino acids. For the CDR3, the DNA is TGTGCCACACAGGGAACCTCTGGAAACACCATATATTTT. Encoded protein: CATQGTSGNTIYF.

The chain joins TRBV27 to TRBJ1-1; possible D gene TRBD1, 6 bases. This CDR3 is built from 14 residues. The germline V and J ends were trimmed by 5 bases and 3 bases, with 13 bases remaining between them. From germline, CDR1 is MNHEY and CDR2 SMNVEV (reference sequence). The DNA for the CDR3 is TGTGCCAGCAGTGGGGGGGCGGACGACACTGAAGCTTTCTTT. Its protein is CASSGGADDTEAFF.

V gene TRBV7-6 combines with J gene TRBJ1-5; the match to TRBD1 covers 8 bases. The germline gives CDR1 SGHVS, CDR2 FNYEAQ. V shed 11 bases and J 4 bases; nucleotides not matched to a gene: 13. The length of the CDR3 is 15 residues. This CDR3 reads CAYLGCRGRNQPQHF. The CDR3 nucleotides are TGTGCCTATCTAGGCTGCAGGGGGCGGAATCAGCCCCAGCATTTT.

A single count supports this clone. The rearrangement joins TRBV4-1 to TRBJ2-1, with 9 bases fitting TRBD2. Trimming cost V 0 bases and J 6 bases; bases outside gene matches: 3. Germline V gene lookup returns CDR1 MGHRA and CDR2 YSYEKL. The CDR3 is made up of 15 amino acids. This chain's CDR3 is CASSQEAGGGNEQFF. The CDR3 DNA reads TGCGCCAGCAGCCAAGAGGCGGGAGGGGGCAATGAGCAGTTCTTC.

J is TRBJ1-6 and V is TRBV4-2; D ambiguous. With 4 bases removed from V and 8 bases from J, the gap between germline ends came to 18 bases. The CDR3 runs 16 residues. CDR1 and CDR2 (germline): LGHNA, YNFKEQ. This CDR3 is CASSLAGGEQDSPLHF. CDR3 DNA sequence: TGTGCCAGCAGCCTGGCGGGCGGCGAGCAGGATTCACCCCTCCACTTT.

This chain joins TRBV18 and TRBJ1-5; 10 nucleotides agree with TRBD1. The CDR3 contains 15 residues. After removal of 3 bases from V and 7 bases from J, the junction contained 6 bases not matched to a gene. The germline CDR1 and CDR2 sequences are KGHSH and LQKENI. CDR3 amino acids: CASSPGTGDGQPQHF. In DNA, the CDR3 is TGTGCCAGCTCACCGGGGACAGGGGATGGGCAGCCCCAGCATTTT.

This chain links TRBV18 with TRBJ1-2; D may be TRBD1 (6 bases). The V gene lost 4 bases and the J gene lost 4 bases, with 13 bases spanning the gap. CDR3 length: 14 residues. The germline V gene has CDR1 KGHSH and CDR2 LQKENI. DNA of the CDR3: TGTGCCAGCTCACTAGGACAGTCGCCCTATGGCTACACCTTC. This sequence encodes CASSLGQSPYGYTF.

This clone was recorded once. The rearrangement uses TRBV11-3 and TRBJ2-7, with 7 positions matching TRBD2. Looked up from germline, CDR1 is SGHNT and CDR2 is YENEEA. The junction had 9 bases not matched to a gene; V was cut back by 3 bases and J by 7 bases. The length of the CDR3 is 14 residues. CDR3 residues: CASSLGGSVSEQYF. In nucleotides, the CDR3 is TGTGCCAGCAGCTTGGGAGGGAGCGTCTCAGAGCAGTACTTC.

The rearrangement uses TRBV3-1 (or the pseudogene TRBV3-2) and TRBJ2-7; 10 bases fit TRBD1. In germline, CDR1 is LGHDT, CDR2 YNNKEL (reference sequence). V shed 3 bases and J 2 bases; nucleotides not matched to a gene: 7. This CDR3 is 16 amino acids long. CDR3 protein: CASSHDAGTGAYEQYF. The CDR3 DNA reads as TGTGCCAGCAGCCACGATGCCGGGACAGGGGCCTACGAGCAGTACTTC.

This rearrangement joins TRBV2 to TRBJ2-1, with 13 bases fitting TRBD2. J gave up 0 bases and V 6 bases, and 11 bases lay outside the gene matches. CDR1 is SNHLY, CDR2 FYNNEI, per germline. There are 19 residues in the CDR3. CDR3 in DNA: TGTGCCAGCAGGACCCGGGGACTAGCGGGGCCCAGCTCCTACAATGAGCAGTTCTTC. Amino acid sequence: CASRTRGLAGPSSYNEQFF.

This clone was detected a few times. The J gene is TRBJ2-7, the V gene TRBV5-1, with D perhaps TRBD1 (6 bases). CDR1 is SGHRS and CDR2 is YFSETQ in the germline V gene. V was pared by 4 bases and J by 0 bases, with 8 bases between. The length of the CDR3 is 13 residues. This CDR3 is CASSGDNSYEQYF. The CDR3 region has the DNA TGCGCCAGCAGCGGGGACAACTCCTACGAGCAGTACTTC.

In its sample, this clone was seen once. The rearrangement joins TRBV9 to TRBJ1-4; a weak D match, TRBD1 (6 bases). In germline, CDR1 is SGDLS, CDR2 YYNGEE. The CDR3 is made up of 15 amino acids. Between the trimmed V and J ends, which lost 0 bases and 6 bases, there was a span of 12 bases. The CDR3 DNA reads as TGTGCCAGCAGCGTAGCTACAGGGTGGGATGAAAAACTGTTTTTT. Protein product: CASSVATGWDEKLFF.

This sequence joins TRBV12-5 and TRBJ2-7; D may be TRBD1 (5 bases). Between the trimmed V and J ends, which lost 3 bases and 9 bases, there was a span of 12 bases. This CDR3 spans 12 amino acids. The germline V gene has CDR1 LGHNT and CDR2 FRNRAP. CDR3 sequence reads: CASGFSRQGQYF. CDR3 DNA sequence: TGTGCTAGTGGTTTTTCCCGGCAGGGGCAGTACTTC.

The rearrangement uses TRBV2 and TRBJ2-7; 9 nucleotides align to TRBD2. The CDR3 runs 14 residues. The germline V gene has CDR1 SNHLY and CDR2 FYNNEI. The junction had 6 bases not matched to a gene; V was cut back by 5 bases and J by 4 bases. The DNA of the CDR3 is TGTGCCAGCAGTAGACTAGCGGTAGGTTACGAGCAGTACTTC. It yields the protein CASSRLAVGYEQYF.

This chain joins TRBV14 and TRBJ2-7; TRBD1 is a possible D gene (6 bases). The CDR3 is made up of 17 amino acids. CDR1 and CDR2 from the germline V gene are SGHDN and FVKESK. The V gene lost 5 bases and the J gene lost 3 bases, with 23 bases spanning the gap. The chain's CDR3 is CASSAFTYRDGYYEQYF. CDR3 DNA sequence: TGTGCCAGCAGCGCGTTTACTTACAGGGACGGCTACTACGAGCAGTACTTC. Full variable domain (outside the CDR3, taken from reference TRBV14 and TRBJ2-7): EAGVTQFPSHSVIEKGQTVTLRCDPISGHDNLYWYRRVMGKEIKFLLHFVKESKQDESGMPNNRFLAERTGGTYSTLKVQPAELEDSGVYFCASSAFTYRDGYYEQYFGPGTRLTVT.

This clone was seen a single time. The V gene is TRBV30, the J gene TRBJ1-1; tentative D call: TRBD1 (6 bases). Per germline, CDR1 GTSNPN and CDR2 SVGIG (reference sequence). This CDR3 spans 13 amino acids. The V end lost 2 bases, the J end lost 2 bases, and 9 bases lay between the germline ends. CDR3 protein: CAWSRQDNTEAFF. The CDR3 DNA sequence: TGTGCCTGGAGTAGACAGGATAACACTGAAGCTTTCTTT. Based on the CDR3 plus reference TRBV30 and TRBJ1-1, the full variable domain is SQTIHQWPATLVQPVGSPLSLECTVEGTSNPNLYWYRQAAGRGLQLLFYSVGIGQISSEVPQNLSASRPQDRQFILSSKKLLLSDSGFYLCAWSRQDNTEAFFGQGTRLTVV.

The chain recombines TRBV5-6 with TRBJ1-5; TRBD1 agrees at 7 bases. V was clipped by 1 base and J by 3 bases; unmatched bases: 7. CDR3 length: 16 amino acids. The V gene's germline CDR1 is SGHDT and CDR2 YYEEEE. The CDR3 nucleotides are TGTGCCAGCAGCTTGACGGCAGGGGGGATCAATCAGCCCCAGCATTTT. Protein product: CASSLTAGGINQPQHF. Combining the CDR3 with reference TRBV5-6 and TRBJ1-5 gives the whole variable domain DAGVTQSPTHLIKTRGQQVTLRCSPKSGHDTVSWYQQALGQGPQFIFQYYEEEERQRGNFPDRFSGHQFPNYSSELNVNALLLGDSALYLCASSLTAGGINQPQHFGDGTRLSIL.

V gene TRBV18 combines with J gene TRBJ2-3; D unclear. CDR1 and CDR2 from the germline V gene are KGHSH and LQKENI. The CDR3 consists of 12 residues. The V gene lost 6 bases and the J gene lost 4 bases, with 8 bases spanning the gap. The CDR3 sequence: CASSRGADTQYF. CDR3 DNA sequence: TGTGCCAGCTCGCGAGGTGCAGATACGCAGTATTTT.

The chain links TRBV29-1 to TRBJ1-2; tentative D call: TRBD1 (5 bases). This CDR3 has 14 residues. The germline V and J ends were trimmed by 3 bases and 7 bases, with 18 bases remaining between them. The germline gives CDR1 SQVTM, CDR2 ANQGSEA. CDR3 sequence reads: CSVDPRGGYGGYTF. The CDR3 bases are TGCAGCGTTGACCCCCGCGGGGGGTATGGTGGCTACACCTTC.